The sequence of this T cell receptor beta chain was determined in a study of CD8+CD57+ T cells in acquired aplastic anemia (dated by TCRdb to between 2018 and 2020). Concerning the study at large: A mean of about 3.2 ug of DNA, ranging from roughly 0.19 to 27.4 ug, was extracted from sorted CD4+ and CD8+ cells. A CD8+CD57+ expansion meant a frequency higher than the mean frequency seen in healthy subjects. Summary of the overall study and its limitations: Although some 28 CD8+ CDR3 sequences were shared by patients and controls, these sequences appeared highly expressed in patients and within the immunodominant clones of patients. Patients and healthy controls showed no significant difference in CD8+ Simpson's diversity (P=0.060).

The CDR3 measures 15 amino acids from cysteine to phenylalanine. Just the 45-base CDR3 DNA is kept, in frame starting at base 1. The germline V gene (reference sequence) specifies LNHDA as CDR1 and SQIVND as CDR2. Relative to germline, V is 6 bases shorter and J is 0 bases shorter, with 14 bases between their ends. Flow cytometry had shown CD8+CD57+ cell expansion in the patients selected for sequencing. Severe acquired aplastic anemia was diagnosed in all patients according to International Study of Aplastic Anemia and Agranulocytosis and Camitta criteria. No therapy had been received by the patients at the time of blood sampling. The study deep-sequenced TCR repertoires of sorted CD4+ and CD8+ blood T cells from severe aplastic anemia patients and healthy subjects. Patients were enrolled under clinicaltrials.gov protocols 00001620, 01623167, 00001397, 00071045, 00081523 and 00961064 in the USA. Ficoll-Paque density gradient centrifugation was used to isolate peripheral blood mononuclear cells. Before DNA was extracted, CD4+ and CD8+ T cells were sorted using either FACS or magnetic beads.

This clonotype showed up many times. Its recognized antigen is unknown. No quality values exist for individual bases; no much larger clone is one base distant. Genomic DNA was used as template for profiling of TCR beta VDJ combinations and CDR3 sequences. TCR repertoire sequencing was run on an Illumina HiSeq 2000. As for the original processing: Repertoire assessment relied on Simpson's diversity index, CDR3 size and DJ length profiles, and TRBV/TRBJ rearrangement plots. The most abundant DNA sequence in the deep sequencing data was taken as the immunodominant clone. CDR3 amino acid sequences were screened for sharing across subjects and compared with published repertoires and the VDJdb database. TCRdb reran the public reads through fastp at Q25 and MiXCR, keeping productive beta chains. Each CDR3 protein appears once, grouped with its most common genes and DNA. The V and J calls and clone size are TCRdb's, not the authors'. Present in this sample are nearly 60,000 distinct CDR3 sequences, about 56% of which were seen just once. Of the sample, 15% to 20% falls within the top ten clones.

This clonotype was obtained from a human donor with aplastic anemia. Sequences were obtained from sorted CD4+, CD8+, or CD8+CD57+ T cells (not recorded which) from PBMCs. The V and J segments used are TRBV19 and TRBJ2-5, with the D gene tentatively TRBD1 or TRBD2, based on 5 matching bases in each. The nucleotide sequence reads TGTGCCAGTAGAGGGGACCCTTCGTACCAAGAGACCCAGTACTTC. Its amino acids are CASRGDPSYQETQYF.